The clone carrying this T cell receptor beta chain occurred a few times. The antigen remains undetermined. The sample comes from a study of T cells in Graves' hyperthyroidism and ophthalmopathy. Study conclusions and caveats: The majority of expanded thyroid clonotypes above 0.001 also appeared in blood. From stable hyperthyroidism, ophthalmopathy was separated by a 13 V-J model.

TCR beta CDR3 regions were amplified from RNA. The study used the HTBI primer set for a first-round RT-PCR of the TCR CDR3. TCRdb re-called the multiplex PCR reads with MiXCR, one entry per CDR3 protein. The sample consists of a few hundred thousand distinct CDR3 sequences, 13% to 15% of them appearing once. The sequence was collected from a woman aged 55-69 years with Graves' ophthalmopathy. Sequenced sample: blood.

CDR3 in amino acids: CASRDPGHTEAFF. In nucleotides, the CDR3 is TGTGCCAGCAGAGATCCGGGACACACTGAAGCTTTCTTT. The genes are TRBV7-3 and TRBJ1-1, with D possibly TRBD1 on 5 matching bases. CDR1 and CDR2 from the germline V gene are SGHTA and FQGTGA. The CDR3 has 13 residues. The V and J ends lost 6 bases and 3 bases respectively, with 11 bases between them.